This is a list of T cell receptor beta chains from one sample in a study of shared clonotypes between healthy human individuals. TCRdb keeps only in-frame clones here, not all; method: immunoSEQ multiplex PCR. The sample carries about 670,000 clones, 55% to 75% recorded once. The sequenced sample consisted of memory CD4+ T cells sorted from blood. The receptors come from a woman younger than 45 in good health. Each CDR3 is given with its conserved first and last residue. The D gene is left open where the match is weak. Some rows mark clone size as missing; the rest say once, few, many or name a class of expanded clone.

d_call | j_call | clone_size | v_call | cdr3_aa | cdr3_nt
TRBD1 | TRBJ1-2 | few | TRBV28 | CASSYRQGGYTF | TGTGCCAGCAGTTACCGACAGGGTGGCTACACCTTC
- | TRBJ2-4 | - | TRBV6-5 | CASSDTVAKNIQYF | TGTGCCAGCAGTGATACAGTAGCCAAAAACATTCAGTACTTC
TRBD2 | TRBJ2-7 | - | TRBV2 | CASSPRTSGYEQYF | TGTGCCAGCAGTCCCCGGACTAGCGGATACGAGCAGTACTTC
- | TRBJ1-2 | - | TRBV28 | CASSFGYGYTF | TGTGCCAGCAGTTTCGGCTATGGCTACACCTTC
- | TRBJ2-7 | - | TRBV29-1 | CSVAGPDYEQYF | TGCAGCGTAGCCGGGCCCGACTACGAGCAGTACTTC
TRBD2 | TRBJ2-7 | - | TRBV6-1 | CASKLAGGGYEQYF | TGTGCCAGCAAATTAGCGGGAGGGGGCTACGAGCAGTACTTC
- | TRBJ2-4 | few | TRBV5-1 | CASSSKDIQYF | TGCGCCAGCAGCTCCAAAGACATTCAGTACTTC
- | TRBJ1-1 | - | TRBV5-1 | CASSLGSGVEAGFF | TGCGCCAGCAGCTTGGGTTCAGGAGTAGAAGCTGGTTTCTTT
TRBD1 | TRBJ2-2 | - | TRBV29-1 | CSVQITGVPTGELFF | TGCAGCGTTCAAATCACAGGGGTGCCCACCGGGGAGCTGTTTTTT
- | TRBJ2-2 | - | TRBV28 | CASTTWRGNTGELFF | TGTGCCAGCACCACTTGGAGAGGGAACACCGGGGAGCTGTTTTTT
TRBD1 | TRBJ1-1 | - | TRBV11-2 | CASSDDRVGTEAFF | TGTGCCAGCAGCGACGACAGGGTGGGCACTGAAGCTTTCTTT
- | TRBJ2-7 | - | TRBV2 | CASSPLGATGEQYF | TGTGCCAGCAGTCCCCTCGGAGCAACAGGCGAGCAGTACTTC
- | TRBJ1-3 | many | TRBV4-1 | CASSQVLSSGNTIYF | TGCGCCAGCAGCCAAGTGCTCTCATCTGGAAACACCATATATTTT
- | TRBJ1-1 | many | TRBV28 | CASSSDTGRAFF | TGTGCCAGCAGTTCAGATACAGGGAGGGCTTTCTTT
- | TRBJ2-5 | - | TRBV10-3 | CAISESGGAGETQYF | TGTGCCATCAGTGAGTCGGGGGGAGCAGGGGAGACCCAGTACTTC
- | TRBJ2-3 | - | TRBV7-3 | CASSPRGSGKNSDTQYF | TGTGCCAGCAGCCCCCGTGGTAGCGGAAAAAACTCAGATACGCAGTATTTT
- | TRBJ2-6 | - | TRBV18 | CASSPFGGRGLSGANVLTF | TGTGCCAGCTCACCATTCGGAGGCAGGGGACTCTCTGGGGCCAACGTCCTGACTTTC
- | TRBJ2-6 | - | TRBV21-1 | CASSKTIRGWGPGANVLTF | -
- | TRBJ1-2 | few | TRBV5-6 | CASSFLAIQGYTF | TGTGCCAGCAGCTTCCTTGCGATTCAGGGCTACACCTTC
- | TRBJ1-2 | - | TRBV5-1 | CASSLGPAGVNYGYTF | TGCGCCAGCAGCTTGGGCCCCGCAGGGGTTAACTATGGCTACACCTTC
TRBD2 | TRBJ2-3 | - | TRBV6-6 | CASSSSSGGTQYF | TGTGCCAGCAGTTCTTCTAGCGGCGGTACGCAGTATTTT
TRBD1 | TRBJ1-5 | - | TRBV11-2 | CASSLEGRGHQPQHF | TGTGCCAGCAGCTTAGAGGGCAGGGGGCATCAGCCCCAGCATTTT
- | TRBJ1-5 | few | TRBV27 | CASSLRRTADQPQHF | TGTGCCAGCAGTTTAAGGCGCACAGCAGATCAGCCCCAGCATTTT